This T cell receptor (beta chain) was found in a study of blood T cell repertoires in COVID-19. The overall study: Sites in the United States, Italy and Spain provided acute and convalescent COVID-19 samples. Sample material is recorded as cDNA or gDNA derived from T cells, B-cell-depleted T cells, or PBMCs.

There are 14 residues in the CDR3. The germline V gene has CDR1 SGDLS and CDR2 YYNGEE. Losses at the gene ends were 3 bases for V and 2 bases for J; bases not matched to a gene: 4. Sequencing was performed with immunoSEQ multiplex PCR; in TCRdb, only in-frame clones are kept and a portion is missing. The table has about 340,000 clones, 75% to 90% seen once. This rearrangement joins TRBV9 to TRBJ1-1; TRBD1 matches 7 bases. This clonotype was obtained from a woman aged 60-70 years with COVID-19, enrolled during active disease. Material for sequencing was peripheral blood. CDR3 sequence reads: CASSATGANTEAFF. The CDR3 DNA follows: TGTGCCAGCAGCGCAACAGGGGCCAACACTGAAGCTTTCTTT. The variable domain in full, with the rest retrieved from reference TRBV9 and TRBJ1-1, is DSGVTQTPKHLITATGQRVTLRCSPRSGDLSVYWYQQSLDQGLQFLIQYYNGEERAKGNILERFSAQQFPDLHSELNLSSLELGDSALYFCASSATGANTEAFFGQGTRLTVV.